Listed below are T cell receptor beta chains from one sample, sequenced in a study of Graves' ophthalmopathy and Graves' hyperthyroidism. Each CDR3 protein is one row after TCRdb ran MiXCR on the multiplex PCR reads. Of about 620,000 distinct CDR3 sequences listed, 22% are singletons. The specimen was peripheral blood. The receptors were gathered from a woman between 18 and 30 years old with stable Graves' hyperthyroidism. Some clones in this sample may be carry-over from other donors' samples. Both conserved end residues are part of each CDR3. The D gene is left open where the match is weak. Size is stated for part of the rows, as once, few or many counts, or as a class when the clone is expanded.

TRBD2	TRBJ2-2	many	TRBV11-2	CASSLRPAGGTNTGELFF	TGTGCCAGCAGCTTACGGCCAGCGGGAGGCACGAACACCGGGGAGCTGTTTTTT
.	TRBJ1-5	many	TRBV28	CASVGLSQPQHF	TGTGCCAGCGTAGGGTTGAGCCAGCCCCAGCATTTT
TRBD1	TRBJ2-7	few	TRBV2	CASRRPGTGPTAYEQYF	TGTGCCAGCAGGCGTCCCGGGACAGGGCCGACCGCCTACGAGCAGTACTTC
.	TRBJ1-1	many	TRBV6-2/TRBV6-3	CASSYETANTEAFF	TGTGCCAGCAGTTACGAAACAGCGAACACTGAAGCTTTCTTT
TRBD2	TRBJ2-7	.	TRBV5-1	CASSLAAGQYEQYF	TGCGCCAGCAGCTTGGCAGCGGGGCAGTACGAGCAATACTTC
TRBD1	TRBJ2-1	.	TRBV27	CASSPGQANNEQFF	TGTGCCAGCAGCCCGGGACAGGCAAACAATGAGCAGTTCTTC
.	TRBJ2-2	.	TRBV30	CAWSVGTTNTGELFF	TGTGCCTGGAGTGTGGGCACCACGAACACCGGGGAGCTGTTTTTT
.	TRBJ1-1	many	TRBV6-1	CATSWGQNTEAFF	TGTGCCACCTCATGGGGGCAGAACACTGAAGCTTTCTTT
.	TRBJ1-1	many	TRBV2	CASSEGANTNILF	TGTGCCAGCAGTGAGGGGGCCAATACCAACATCCTCTTT
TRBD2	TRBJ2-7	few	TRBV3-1	CASSQGSEASGWQYF	TGTGCCAGCAGCCAAGGAAGCGAGGCTAGCGGATGGCAGTACTTC
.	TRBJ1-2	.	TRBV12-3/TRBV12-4	CASSSSIYGYTF	TGTGCCAGCAGTTCCAGCATCTATGGCTACACCTTC
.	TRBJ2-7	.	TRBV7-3	CASSLQKRTDHSYEQYF	TGTGCCAGCAGCTTGCAGAAGAGGACAGATCACTCCTACGAGCAGTACTTC
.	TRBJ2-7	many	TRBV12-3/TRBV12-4	CASSFTGVSYEQYF	TGTGCCAGCAGTTTTACGGGAGTCTCTTACGAGCAGTACTTC
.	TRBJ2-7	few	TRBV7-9	CASSPDRLSSYEQYF	TGTGCCAGCAGCCCGGACCGACTGAGCTCCTACGAGCAGTACTTC
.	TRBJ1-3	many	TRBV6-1	CASSEALMAGNTIYF	TGTGCCAGCAGTGAAGCGCTTATGGCTGGAAACACCATATATTTT
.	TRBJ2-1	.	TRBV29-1	CSVQPPDYNEQFF	TGCAGCGTGCAACCCCCGGACTACAATGAGCAGTTCTTC
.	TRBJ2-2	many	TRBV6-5	CASSYGQGGGTGELFF	TGTGCCAGCAGTTACGGTCAAGGGGGTGGCACCGGGGAGCTGTTTTTT
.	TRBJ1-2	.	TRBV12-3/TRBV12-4	CASSPMQGSYGYTF	TGTGCCAGCAGCCCGATGCAGGGGTCCTATGGCTACACCTTC
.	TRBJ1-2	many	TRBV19	CASSPTRGTYGYTF	TGTGCCAGTAGTCCTACCCGGGGGACCTATGGCTACACCTTC
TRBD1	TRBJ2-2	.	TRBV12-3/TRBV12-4	CASSPTGGIGELFF	TGTGCCAGCAGCCCCACAGGGGGGATCGGGGAGCTGTTTTTT
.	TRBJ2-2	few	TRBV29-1	CSVEAGSPTGELFF	TGCAGCGTTGAGGCAGGGTCGCCCACCGGGGAGCTGTTTTTT
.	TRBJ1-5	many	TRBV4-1	CASSQPGLNQPQHF	TGCGCCAGCAGCCAACCGGGCCTCAATCAGCCCCAGCATTTT
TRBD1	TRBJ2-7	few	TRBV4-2	CASSQETGGGRFEQYF	TGTGCCAGCAGCCAAGAAACAGGGGGCGGCCGGTTCGAGCAGTACTTC
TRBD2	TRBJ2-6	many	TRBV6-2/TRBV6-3	CASSSPTGLRLSGANVLTF	TGTGCCAGCAGTTCCCCGACGGGACTAAGACTTTCTGGGGCCAACGTCCTGACTTTC
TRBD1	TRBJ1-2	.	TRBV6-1	CASRSNQGAGHGYTF	TGTGCCAGCAGATCGAACCAGGGGGCCGGACACGGCTACACCTTC
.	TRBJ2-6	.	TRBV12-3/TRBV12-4	CASSIRQSSGANVLTF	TGTGCCAGCAGTATACGACAGTCCTCTGGGGCCAACGTCCTGACTTTC
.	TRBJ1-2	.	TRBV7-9	CASSAIPAGNYGYTF	TGTGCCAGCAGCGCTATCCCAGCCGGTAACTATGGCTACACCTTC
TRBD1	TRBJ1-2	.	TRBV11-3	CVSSRTGGNYGYSF	TGTGTCAGCAGCCGCACAGGGGGCAACTATGGCTACAGCTTC
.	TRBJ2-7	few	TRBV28	CASRPRVAGEQYF	TGTGCCAGCAGACCAAGGGTGGCGGGCGAGCAGTACTTC
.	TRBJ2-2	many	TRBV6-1	CASSEMQGTGELFF	TGTGCCAGCAGTGAAATGCAGGGGACCGGGGAGCTGTTTTTT
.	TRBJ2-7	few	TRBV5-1	CASSEMRGRGTYEQYF	TGCGCCAGCAGCGAAATGCGGGGTAGGGGAACCTACGAGCAGTACTTC
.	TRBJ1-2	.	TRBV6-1	CASTAERQTYGYTF	TGTGCCAGCACTGCAGAGCGTCAGACCTATGGCTACACCTTC
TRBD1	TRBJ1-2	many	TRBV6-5	CASSYDRGQDGYTF	TGTGCCAGCAGTTACGACAGGGGGCAGGATGGCTACACCTTC
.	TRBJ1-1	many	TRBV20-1	CSARDPSMNTEAFF	TGCAGTGCTAGAGATCCATCCATGAACACTGAAGCTTTCTTT
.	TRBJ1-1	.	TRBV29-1	CSAPDNTGTEAFF	TGCAGCGCGCCGGACAATACGGGCACTGAAGCTTTCTTT
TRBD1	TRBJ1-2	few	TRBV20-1	CSASDRARGNYGYTF	TGCAGTGCTAGTGATCGGGCCAGGGGGAACTATGGCTACACCTTC
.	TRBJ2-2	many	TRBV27	CASRPTGQNTGELFF	TGTGCCAGCAGGCCTACAGGGCAGAACACCGGGGAGCTGTTTTTT
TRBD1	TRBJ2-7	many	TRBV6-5	CASSLPEQGPTYEQYF	TGTGCCAGCAGTTTACCGGAACAGGGGCCCACCTACGAGCAGTACTTC
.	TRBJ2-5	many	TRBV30	CAWSYLRETQYF	TGTGCCTGGAGTTATCTAAGAGAGACCCAGTACTTC
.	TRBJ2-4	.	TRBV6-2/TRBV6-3	CASGSLPLAKNIQYF	TGTGCCAGCGGTTCTCTTCCACTAGCCAAAAACATTCAGTACTTC
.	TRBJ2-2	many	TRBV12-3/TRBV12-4	CASSLGVGPTGELFF	TGTGCCAGCAGTCTCGGCGTGGGGCCGACCGGGGAGCTGTTTTTT
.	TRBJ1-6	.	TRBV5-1	CASSLAPTAKPLHF	TGCGCCAGCAGCTTGGCCCCTACAGCAAAACCCCTCCACTTT
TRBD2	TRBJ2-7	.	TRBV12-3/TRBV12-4	CASTAGTSGYEQYF	TGTGCCAGCACCGCCGGGACTAGCGGCTACGAGCAGTACTTC
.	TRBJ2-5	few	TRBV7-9	CASTSGTGYGETQYF	TGTGCCAGCACATCGGGCACGGGGTACGGAGAGACCCAGTACTTC
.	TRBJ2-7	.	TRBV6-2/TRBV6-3	CASSQDPDKAYEQYF	TGTGCCAGCAGCCAAGACCCGGATAAGGCCTACGAGCAGTACTTC
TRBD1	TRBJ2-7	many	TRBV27	CASSVSTGLSSYEQYF	TGTGCCAGCAGTGTATCGACAGGGCTCAGCTCCTACGAGCAGTACTTC
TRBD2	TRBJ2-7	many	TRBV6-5	CASSHPGLVYEQYF	TGTGCCAGCAGTCACCCGGGACTAGTTTACGAGCAGTACTTC
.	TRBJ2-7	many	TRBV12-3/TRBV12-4	CASRGRFSYEQYF	TGTGCCAGCAGGGGGCGCTTCTCCTACGAGCAGTACTTC
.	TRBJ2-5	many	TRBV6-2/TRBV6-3	CASMRQETQYF	TGTGCCAGCATGAGACAAGAGACCCAGTACTTC
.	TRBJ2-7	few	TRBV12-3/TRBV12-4	CASSSVVGEQYF	TGTGCCAGCAGTTCGGTGGTGGGCGAGCAGTACTTC